The T cell receptor beta chain under discussion was sequenced for a study of CD8+ T cells in alopecia areata. In the study overall: At a dose of 5 to 10 mg twice daily, oral tofacitinib was given to treated patients. The study, taken as a whole, reports: Patients shared TCRs less clearly than mice did, possibly for HLA-related reasons. Especially in alopecia totalis/universalis, lesional scalp showed greater clonality than normal scalp did.

Only a few counts were recorded for this clone. Antigen specificity is unknown. This CDR3 is 15 amino acids long. V shed 6 bases and J 7 bases; nucleotides not matched to a gene: 12. Germline CDR1 and CDR2: ENHRY and SYGVKD. Once RNA had been extracted, it was reverse transcribed into cDNA to act as the sequencing template. Repertoires were generated with immunoSEQ multiplex PCR, while TCRdb's copy carries only in-frame clones and drops some. The data contain 150,000 to 200,000 clones, 50% to 75% of them singletons. Peripheral blood and lesional scalp punch biopsies came from alopecia areata patients. This chain uses TRBV10-3 with TRBJ2-5; the match to TRBD1 covers 9 bases. The specimen comprised CD4+ T cells sorted from blood, sampled at week 0. The receptor was derived from a human donor with alopecia areata. CDR3: CAISGTGRDRGTQYF. Here the CDR3 DNA reads TGTGCCATCAGCGGGACAGGGAGGGATCGGGGGACCCAGTACTTC.